A selection of T cell receptor beta chains follows, all from one sample in a study of cytomegalovirus exposure and HLA in healthy donors. The table came from immunoSEQ multiplex PCR; TCRdb's copy has only in-frame clones and leaves some out. The data hold more than 95,000 clones, with around 74% observed a single time. Sequenced input: PBMCs. The receptors stem from a woman aged 45-60 years in good health and CMV-seropositive. CDR3s include the opening cysteine and the closing phenylalanine or tryptophan. A D gene is named only where the DNA matches it firmly. Some rows mark clone size as missing; the rest say once, few, many or name a class of expanded clone.

.	TRBV14	TRBJ1-2	.	TGTGCCAGCAGCCAAGCAGGGATCTATGGCTACACCTTC	CASSQAGIYGYTF
.	TRBV2	TRBJ2-4	.	TGTGCCAGCAGTGCCCTCCTAGCAGCTATAGCCAAAAACATTCAGTACTTC	CASSALLAAIAKNIQYF
.	TRBV7-2	TRBJ2-7	.	TGTGCCAGCAGCGTCAACTCGGGGGGCGGATCCTACGAGCAGTACTTC	CASSVNSGGGSYEQYF
few	TRBV30	TRBJ2-4	.	TGTGCCTGGGGGGGGAGAGTAGCCAAAAACATTCAGTACTTC	CAWGGRVAKNIQYF
.	TRBV11-2	TRBJ2-7	.	TGTGCCAGCAGCTTTACGAGGGGGGGCGGTGAGCAGTACTTC	CASSFTRGGGEQYF
.	TRBV5-4	TRBJ2-2	.	TGTGCCAGCAGCACCCTACTGGGGGGGGCGATTGCGGGGACCGGGGAGCTGTTTTTT	CASSTLLGGAIAGTGELFF
.	TRBV11-3	TRBJ2-1	.	TGTGCCAGCAGCTTGGCCAGGGACTACAATGAGCAGTTCTTC	CASSLARDYNEQFF
few	TRBV7-2	TRBJ2-7	TRBD1	TGTGCCAGCAGCCCGCATCGGACAGGGCCCACCTCCTCCTACGAGCAGTACTTC	CASSPHRTGPTSSYEQYF
.	TRBV19	TRBJ1-5	.	TGTGCCGCGTCGCGATTTAATAGCAATCAGCCCCAGCATTTT	CAASRFNSNQPQHF
few	TRBV9	TRBJ2-1	TRBD2	TGTGCCAGCAGCGTTAGCGGGGGGCCTCGCAATGAGCAGTTCTTC	CASSVSGGPRNEQFF
few	TRBV11-2	TRBJ2-3	.	TGTGCCAGCAGCTCGAACTGGGGGACTCGCACAGATACGCAGTATTTT	CASSSNWGTRTDTQYF
once	TRBV6-5	TRBJ1-2	.	TGTGCCAGCAGTTACTCGGCAGGGGTGGGTGACTATGGCTACACCTTC	CASSYSAGVGDYGYTF
.	TRBV5-5	TRBJ2-3	TRBD2	TGTGCCAGCAGCTTGGGAGCGGGGGGGCTCGCAGATACGCAGTATTTT	CASSLGAGGLADTQYF
.	TRBV10-2	TRBJ1-5	TRBD1	TGCGCCAGCAGTGAAGCCAGGGGGTTCAGGCAGCCCCAGCATTTT	CASSEARGFRQPQHF
.	TRBV11-2	TRBJ1-5	.	TGTGCCAGCCGAAAATCCCGCACAGGGCTGAAGAACAATCAGCCCCAGCATTTT	CASRKSRTGLKNNQPQHF
.	TRBV7-2	TRBJ2-3	TRBD2	TGTGCCAGCAGCCTCCGACTAGCGGGGGACACAGATACGCAGTATTTT	CASSLRLAGDTDTQYF
few	TRBV10-3	TRBJ2-1	TRBD1	TGTGCCATCAGTACGACAGGGGATTCCTACAATGAGCAGTTCTTC	CAISTTGDSYNEQFF
.	TRBV30	TRBJ2-2	TRBD1	TGTGCCTGGAGTGGGCAGGGGGCCGGGGAGCTGTTTTTT	CAWSGQGAGELFF
.	TRBV11-2	TRBJ1-3	TRBD1	TGTGCCAGCAGCTTAGAGGGACAGAAGAGCTCTGGAAACACCATATATTTT	CASSLEGQKSSGNTIYF
.	TRBV5-8	TRBJ1-6	TRBD1	TGTGCCAGCAGCTCAGTAACAGGGGCTCGAAGGAATTCACCCCTCCACTTT	CASSSVTGARRNSPLHF
few	TRBV30	TRBJ2-5	TRBD2	TGTGCCCAAGTGCTCCGGGCGGGGGGGGTGACCCAGTACTTC	CAQVLRAGGVTQYF
.	TRBV15	TRBJ2-5	TRBD2	TGTGCCACCAGCAGAGGGAGGCGGGGGGCCGACCAAGAGACCCAGTACTTC	CATSRGRRGADQETQYF
few	TRBV7-2	TRBJ2-5	.	TGTGCCAGCAGCAGGGGCTCAATCACACAAGAGACCCAGTACTTC	CASSRGSITQETQYF
.	TRBV27	TRBJ1-1	.	TGTGCCAGCAGTCGGCTCCAGGGCACTGAAGCTTTCTTT	CASSRLQGTEAFF
.	TRBV19	TRBJ1-4	TRBD1	TGTGCCAGTAGTGTACCGGGACAGGGGACAGAAAAACTGTTTTTT	CASSVPGQGTEKLFF
few	TRBV10-3	TRBJ2-3	TRBD2	TGTGCCATCAGTCCGACTAGCGGGGGCACAGATACGCAGTATTTT	CAISPTSGGTDTQYF
.	TRBV6-6	TRBJ2-7	TRBD2	TGTGCCAGCTCTATAGCGGGGGCCTCCTACGAGCAGTACTTC	CASSIAGASYEQYF
.	TRBV6-5	TRBJ1-6	.	TGTGCCAGCAGTTACCTGGGCGAGTCACCCCTCCACTTT	CASSYLGESPLHF
.	TRBV4-2	TRBJ2-3	TRBD2	TGTGCCAGCAGCCAAGATCTTGGTAGCGGGCGGTTCACAGATACGCAGTATTTT	CASSQDLGSGRFTDTQYF
once	TRBV28	TRBJ2-7	TRBD2	TGTGCCAGCAGTTCCGAGACTAGCGGGGGGCCCCTCGAAGGGCAGTACTTC	CASSSETSGGPLEGQYF
.	TRBV27	TRBJ2-7	TRBD1	TGTGCCAGCAGTTTAGGCAGGGGGCGGTACGAGCAGTACTTC	CASSLGRGRYEQYF
.	TRBV7-6	TRBJ1-5	.	TGTGCCAGCAGCTTCTGGGCAGGACAGAGCGTATATAGCAATCAGCCCCAGCATTTT	CASSFWAGQSVYSNQPQHF
.	TRBV10-3	TRBJ2-7	.	TGTGCCATCAGTGAGTCCGGCGGGAACGACGAGCAGTACTTC	CAISESGGNDEQYF
few	TRBV11-2	TRBJ1-1	.	TGTGCCAGCACCATCCAGGGAGGGAACACTGAAGCTTTCTTT	CASTIQGGNTEAFF
.	TRBV30	TRBJ1-4	.	TGTGCCTGGAGTGTGAAGGGGACTGTAACTAATGAAAAACTGTTTTTT	CAWSVKGTVTNEKLFF
.	TRBV4-1	TRBJ1-4	.	TGCGCCAGCAGCAAAGGGCCCTCCGGGAGGGAAAAACTGTTTTTT	CASSKGPSGREKLFF
.	TRBV5-1	TRBJ2-2	.	TGCGCCAGCCTACAGGGAGCCACCGGGGAGCTGTTTTTT	CASLQGATGELFF
few	TRBV9	TRBJ2-3	TRBD2	TGTGCCAGCAGCGTAGATGGCGGGGGGAGCACAGATACGCAGTATTTT	CASSVDGGGSTDTQYF
.	TRBV18	TRBJ2-6	.	TGTGCCAGCCTCTCTGGGGCCAACGTCCTGACTTTC	CASLSGANVLTF
few	TRBV7-2	TRBJ1-6	TRBD1	TGTGCCAGCAGCTCCCAGGGGGCGGCGTATAATTCACCCCTCCACTTT	CASSSQGAAYNSPLHF
.	TRBV2	TRBJ1-6	.	TGTGCCAGCACCCAGGTGGCAGGGCAGATACCCCTCCACTTT	CASTQVAGQIPLHF
.	TRBV11-2	TRBJ1-5	TRBD1	TGTGCCAGCAGCCAGACCAGACAGGGTCCGCCCCAGCATTTT	CASSQTRQGPPQHF